These 27 T cell receptor beta chains came from one sample sequenced in a study of human T cells and chemical hapten exposure. MiXCR, applied by TCRdb to the RACE reads, yields one record per CDR3 protein. The profile shows just over 90,000 distinct CDR3 sequences, approximately 9.7% of them singletons. Documented time point: healthy volunteer bleed at 2 weeks. Unfractionated whole blood was the source of the extracted total RNA. Sequences were obtained from whole blood. The receptor set was obtained from a female donor in good health. Some clones in this sample may be carry-over from other donors' samples.

Ten or more counts support this clonotype. The chain uses TRBV3-1 and TRBJ2-5; D is ambiguous. Germline CDR1 and CDR2: LGHDT and YNNKEL (reference sequence). The CDR3 length is 13 residues. The V end lost 4 bases, the J end lost 7 bases, and 13 bases lay between the germline ends. CDR3 bases: TGTGCCAGCAGCCCGTTAAATGAGATGACCCAGTACTTC. It encodes CASSPLNEMTQYF.

This clonotype was seen a few times. This sequence joins TRBV6-2 or TRBV6-3 and TRBJ2-7; 13 nucleotides line up with TRBD2. This CDR3 has 16 residues. CDR1 is MNHEY, CDR2 SVGEGT, per germline. Trimming removed 3 bases from V and 2 bases from J; junction bases left unmatched: 4. The CDR3 DNA follows: TGTGCCAGCAGTTATTCCGGGACTAGCGGGGCCTACGAGCAGTACTTC. As protein: CASSYSGTSGAYEQYF.

The chain recombines TRBV7-6 with TRBJ2-6; no firm D call. Germline V lookup: CDR1 SGHVS, CDR2 FNYEAQ. The CDR3 loop spans 13 amino acids. V lost 9 bases and J lost 2, with 8 bases in between. The chain's CDR3 is CASSAAGANVLTF. DNA of the CDR3: TGTGCCAGTTCCGCGGCTGGGGCCAACGTCCTGACTTTC. The full variable domain, its missing parts supplied by reference TRBV7-6 and TRBJ2-6, is GAGVSQSPRYKVTKRGQDVALRCDPISGHVSLYWYRQALGQGPEFLTYFNYEAQQDKSGLPNDRFSAERPEGSISTLTIQRTEQRDSAMYRCASSAAGANVLTFGAGSRLTVL.

This clonotype was seen many times. Written as DNA, the CDR3 is TGTGCCAGTAGTATCAAGAAAACCTACAATGAGCAGTTCTTC. This gives the protein CASSIKKTYNEQFF. The chain recombines TRBV19 with TRBJ2-1, with D unclear. The germline V gene has CDR1 LNHDA and CDR2 SQIVND (reference sequence). The length of the CDR3 is 14 residues. V was clipped by 3 bases and J by 2 bases, with 8 bases between them.

The chain links TRBV6-5 to TRBJ2-3; D gene ambiguous. The CDR3 extends over 15 amino acids. Germline CDR1 MNHEY, CDR2 SVGAGI. Trimming cost V 0 bases and J 1 base, with 8 bases left between them. As DNA, the CDR3 is TGTGCCAGCAGTTACTCAAGGAGAGGCACAGATACGCAGTATTTT. Amino acid sequence: CASSYSRRGTDTQYF.

V is TRBV20-1 and J is TRBJ1-2, with 12 bases identical to TRBD1. The length of the CDR3 is 18 residues. Trimming at V came to 1 base and at J to 1 base, leaving 10 bases not matched to a gene. Germline CDR1 and CDR2: DFQATT and SNEGSKA (reference sequence). The CDR3 region has the DNA TGCAGTGCTAGAGCCCCCTCGGGGACAGGGGGCGGTAACTATGGCTACACCTTC. This sequence encodes CSARAPSGTGGGNYGYTF.

This clonotype was observed at least ten times. This chain joins TRBV30 and TRBJ1-2; D ambiguous. The germline V gene has CDR1 GTSNPN and CDR2 SVGIG (reference sequence). With 2 bases removed from V and 3 bases from J, the gap between germline ends came to 10 bases. The CDR3 loop spans 13 amino acids. The CDR3 DNA is TGTGCCTGGAGTCACAATTCTTACTATGGCTACACCTTC. Encoded protein: CAWSHNSYYGYTF.

This clonotype has a count of ten or more. The DNA for the CDR3 is TGTGCCAGCAGTTACTCGTACAGGGGCACTACCTACGAGCAGTACTTC. It encodes CASSYSYRGTTYEQYF. The chain has TRBV6-6 and TRBJ2-7; 7 nucleotides line up with TRBD1. Trimming removed 0 bases from V and 2 bases from J; junction bases left unmatched: 7. The CDR3 is 16 residues long. Germline CDR1 MNHNY, CDR2 SVGAGI (reference sequence).

The chain has TRBV6-6 and TRBJ1-1; no definite D call. Looked up from germline, CDR1 is MNHNY and CDR2 is SVGAGI (reference sequence). The V end lost 1 base, the J end lost 1 base, and 7 bases lay between the germline ends. This CDR3 is 14 amino acids long. In DNA form, the CDR3 reads TGTGCCAGCAGTTACTTACCCAAGAACACTGAAGCTTTCTTT. Translating it yields CASSYLPKNTEAFF.

The chain recombines TRBV20-1 with TRBJ2-1; TRBD2 agrees at 7 bases. Germline values: CDR1 DFQATT, CDR2 SNEGSKA (reference sequence). J lost 6 bases, V lost 1 base, and 15 bases had no gene match. The CDR3 is 17 residues long. The CDR3 nucleotides are TGCAGTGCTAGAGCCCCCGTCATTGCGCCGGGGGGCAATGAGCAGTTCTTC. The encoded protein is CSARAPVIAPGGNEQFF.

At least ten counts were recorded for this clonotype. V usage is TRBV19 and J usage is TRBJ2-1; tentative D call: TRBD1 (6 bases). Trimming removed 9 bases at V and 9 bases at J, with 12 bases between. CDR3 length: 11 residues. The germline V gene encodes CDR1 LNHDA and CDR2 SQIVND (reference sequence). The CDR3, as DNA: TGTGCCAGCTCATACAGGGTTGAGCAGTTCTTC. This gives the protein CASSYRVEQFF.

This clonotype occurred a few times. The chain couples TRBV5-4 to TRBJ1-5; D is undetermined. The CDR3 covers 11 residues. The V and J ends lost 8 bases and 6 bases respectively, with 9 bases between them. Germline values: CDR1 SGHNT, CDR2 YYREEE (reference sequence). The CDR3 bases are TGTGCCAGTCGACGGGGTCAGCCCCAGCATTTT. This encodes CASRRGQPQHF. The entire variable domain, with the rest obtained from reference TRBV5-4 and TRBJ1-5, is as follows: ETGVTQSPTHLIKTRGQQVTLRCSSQSGHNTVSWYQQALGQGPQFIFQYYREEENGRGNFPPRFSGLQFPNYSSELNVNALELDDSALYLCASRRGQPQHFGDGTRLSIL.

The chain carries TRBV7-6 and TRBJ2-7; 11 bases line up with TRBD1. Trimming took 5 bases from V and 6 from J; bases not matched to a gene: 9. This CDR3 has 15 amino acids. Germline V gene sequence: CDR1 SGHVS, CDR2 FNYEAQ. The CDR3 nucleotides read TGTGCCAGCAGCCCCGCGACCGGGACAGGGGGCGAGCAGTACTTC. Its translation: CASSPATGTGGEQYF.

The table lists this clonotype with many counts. The chain combines TRBV2 with TRBJ2-3, with TRBD1 identical over 10 bases. CDR3 size: 15 residues. V shed 5 bases and J 3 bases; nucleotides not matched to a gene: 5. Germline V lookup: CDR1 SNHLY, CDR2 FYNNEI. CDR3 bases: TGTGCCAGCAGTTCCCGGGACAGGGGTACAGATACGCAGTATTTT. Its translation: CASSSRDRGTDTQYF.

V and J are TRBV7-9 and TRBJ2-5; D call uncertain. The ends were cut back, 8 bases at V and 2 bases at J, with 18 bases in the middle. This CDR3 comprises 15 residues. Germline lookup yields CDR1 SEHNR and CDR2 FQNEAQ (reference sequence). CDR3 residues: CASSQLAVQQETQYF. The CDR3 coding sequence is TGTGCCAGCTCCCAACTTGCCGTACAGCAAGAGACCCAGTACTTC.

This clonotype was detected many times. The V gene is TRBV29-1, the J gene TRBJ1-4; D unresolved. The CDR3 has 14 amino acids. Germline V gene lookup returns CDR1 SQVTM and CDR2 ANQGSEA. V was trimmed by 2 bases and J by 7 bases, leaving 14 bases between them. CDR3 loop: CSVELGKGVEKLFF. The DNA for the CDR3 is TGCAGCGTTGAACTGGGGAAGGGCGTTGAAAAACTGTTTTTT.

Ten or more counts support this clonotype. Written as DNA, the CDR3 is TGTGCCAGCAGCTTAGTGGGGGTAGCGGAAGAGACCCAGTACTTC. It translates to CASSLVGVAEETQYF. This rearrangement joins TRBV11-2 to TRBJ2-5; D possibly corresponds to TRBD2 (6 bases). Trimming stripped 1 base from V and 3 bases from J, with 12 bases between. This CDR3 region has 15 residues. Germline loops: CDR1 SGHAT, CDR2 FQNNGV.

This clonotype was counted ten times or more. The chain recombines TRBV2 with TRBJ1-5; the D is unclear. CDR1 and CDR2 (germline): SNHLY, FYNNEI. The CDR3 covers 14 residues. V was trimmed by 3 bases and J by 3 bases, leaving 9 bases between them. CDR3 DNA: TGTGCCAGCAGTGACTCCGCCCCCAATCAGCCCCAGCATTTT. Encoded protein: CASSDSAPNQPQHF.

The V gene is TRBV6-4, the J gene TRBJ2-3, with TRBD1 matching 10 bases. V shed 6 bases and J 4 bases; nucleotides not matched to a gene: 7. CDR3 length: 15 amino acids. Germline CDR1 is MRHNA and CDR2 is SNTAGT. This CDR3 is CASSGPGQGSDTQYF. CDR3 nucleotides: TGTGCCAGCAGCGGGCCGGGACAGGGGTCAGATACGCAGTATTTT.

This clonotype came up a few times. The J gene is TRBJ1-5, the V gene TRBV28; 9 positions match TRBD1. CDR3 length equals 14 residues. Germline CDR1 reads MDHEN; CDR2 reads SYDVKM. Trimming removed 6 bases from V and 7 bases from J; junction bases left unmatched: 7. The CDR3 loop is CASRPGQGRQPQHF. DNA for the CDR3: TGTGCCAGCAGACCCGGACAGGGGAGACAGCCCCAGCATTTT.

The rearrangement links TRBV3-1 to TRBJ2-1; the D gene is possibly TRBD2 (5 bases). Looked up from germline, CDR1 is LGHDT and CDR2 is YNNKEL (reference sequence). The CDR3 loop spans 15 amino acids. Trimming removed 0 bases at V and 9 bases at J, with 15 bases between. The DNA of the CDR3 is TGTGCCAGCAGCCAAGATGCCGGGATTATGGGTGAGCAGTTCTTC. Protein: CASSQDAGIMGEQFF.

This clonotype was seen many times. This chain joins TRBV20-1 and TRBJ2-3, with D perhaps TRBD2 (6 bases). CDR3 length: 14 residues. Germline CDR1 reads DFQATT; CDR2 reads SNEGSKA (reference sequence). Trimming removed 2 bases from V and 3 bases from J, with 12 bases in between. The CDR3 loop is CSARRRDVTDTQYF. The CDR3 region has the DNA TGCAGTGCTAGAAGGCGGGACGTGACAGATACGCAGTATTTT.

This clonotype was seen many times. This sequence joins TRBV4-1 and TRBJ2-7; tentatively, D is TRBD2 (6 bases). Trimming left V 5 bases short and J 3 bases short, with 26 bases between. The CDR3 consists of 18 residues. CDR1 and CDR2 from the germline V gene are MGHRA and YSYEKL. CDR3 amino acids: CASSSVGGRKDSNYEQYF. In nucleotides, the CDR3 is TGCGCCAGCAGCTCCGTCGGGGGACGCAAGGACTCCAACTACGAGCAGTACTTC.

CDR3 nucleotide sequence: TGTGCCAGCAGTTCCAATGAAAAACTGTTTTTT. It is translated as CASSSNEKLFF. The J gene is TRBJ1-4, the V gene TRBV27; D gene unclear. The CDR3 is made up of 11 amino acids. Germline V gene data show CDR1 as MNHEY and CDR2 as SMNVEV (reference sequence). V was clipped by 4 bases and J by 5 bases, with 2 bases between them.

This clonotype was seen more than once but under ten times. The CDR3 sequence is CASSQHRRVAQYF. The CDR3 nucleotides are TGTGCCAGCAGCCAACATAGACGCGTCGCGCAGTACTTC. The rearrangement uses TRBV3-1 and TRBJ2-7; D not certain. CDR1 is LGHDT and CDR2 is YNNKEL in the germline V gene (reference sequence). This CDR3 is 13 amino acids long. V gave up 2 bases and J gave up 9 bases, with 14 bases separating them.

This rearrangement joins TRBV24-1 to TRBJ2-7, with 7 bases matching TRBD2. Germline assignment: CDR1 KGHDR and CDR2 SFDVKD. With 7 bases clipped from V and 5 bases from J, the junction kept 7 bases outside the gene matches. This CDR3 spans 13 amino acids. CDR3: CATRGGSSNEQYF. In nucleotides, the CDR3 is TGTGCCACCAGAGGCGGGAGCAGCAACGAGCAGTACTTC.

This clonotype turned up a few times. The chain links TRBV19 to TRBJ2-1, with 9 bases identical to TRBD1. Germline V gene lookup returns CDR1 LNHDA and CDR2 SQIVND (reference sequence). V gave up 7 bases and J gave up 4 bases; unmatched junction bases: 8. CDR3 length: 15 amino acids. Here the CDR3 reads CASTDRGSGYNEQFF. The CDR3 DNA is TGTGCCAGTACCGACAGGGGGAGCGGGTACAATGAGCAGTTCTTC.